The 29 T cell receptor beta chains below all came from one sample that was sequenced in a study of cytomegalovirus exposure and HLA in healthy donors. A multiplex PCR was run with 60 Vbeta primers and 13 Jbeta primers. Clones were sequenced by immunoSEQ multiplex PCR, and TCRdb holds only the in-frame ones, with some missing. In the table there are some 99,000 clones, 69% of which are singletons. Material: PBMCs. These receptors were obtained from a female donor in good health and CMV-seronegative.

The CDR3 reads CASSQGQAIYGYTF. CDR3 coding DNA: TGTGCCAGCAGCCAAGGACAGGCGATCTATGGCTACACCTTC. The rearrangement uses TRBV25-1 and TRBJ1-2; TRBD1 matches at 7 bases. After removal of 6 bases from V and 4 bases from J, the junction contained 8 bases not matched to a gene. The CDR3 consists of 14 residues. Germline CDR1 is MGHDK and CDR2 is SYGVNS.

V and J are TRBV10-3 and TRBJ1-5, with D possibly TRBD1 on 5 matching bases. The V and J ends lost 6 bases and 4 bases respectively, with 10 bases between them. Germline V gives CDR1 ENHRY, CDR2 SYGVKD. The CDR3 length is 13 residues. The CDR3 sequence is CAIRAGPNQPQHF. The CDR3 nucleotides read TGTGCCATCAGAGCAGGGCCAAATCAGCCCCAGCATTTT.

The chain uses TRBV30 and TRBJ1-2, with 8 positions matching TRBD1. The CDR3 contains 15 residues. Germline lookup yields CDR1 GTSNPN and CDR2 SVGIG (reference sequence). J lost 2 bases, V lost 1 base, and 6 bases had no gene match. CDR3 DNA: TGTGCCTGGAGTGCGACAGGGGAGGCCAACTATGGCTACACCTTC. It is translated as CAWSATGEANYGYTF.

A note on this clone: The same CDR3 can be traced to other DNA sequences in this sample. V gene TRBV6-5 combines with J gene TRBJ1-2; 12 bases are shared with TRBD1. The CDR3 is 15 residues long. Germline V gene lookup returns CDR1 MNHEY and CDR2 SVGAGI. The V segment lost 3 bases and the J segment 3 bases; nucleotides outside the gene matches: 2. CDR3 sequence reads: CASSYGTGGHYGYTF. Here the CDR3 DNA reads TGTGCCAGCAGTTATGGGACAGGGGGCCACTATGGCTACACCTTC.

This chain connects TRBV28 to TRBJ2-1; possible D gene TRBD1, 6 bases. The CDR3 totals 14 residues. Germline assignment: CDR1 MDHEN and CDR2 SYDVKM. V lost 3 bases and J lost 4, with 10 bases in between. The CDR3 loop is CASSFLTGYNEQFF. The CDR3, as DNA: TGTGCCAGCAGTTTCCTGACAGGTTACAATGAGCAGTTCTTC.

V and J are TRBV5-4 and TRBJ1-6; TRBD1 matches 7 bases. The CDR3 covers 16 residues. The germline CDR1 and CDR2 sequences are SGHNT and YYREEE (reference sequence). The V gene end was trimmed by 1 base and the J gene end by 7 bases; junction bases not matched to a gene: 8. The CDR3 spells CASSLIRDSRNSPLHF. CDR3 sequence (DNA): TGTGCCAGCAGCTTGATTCGGGACAGCCGGAATTCACCCCTCCACTTT.

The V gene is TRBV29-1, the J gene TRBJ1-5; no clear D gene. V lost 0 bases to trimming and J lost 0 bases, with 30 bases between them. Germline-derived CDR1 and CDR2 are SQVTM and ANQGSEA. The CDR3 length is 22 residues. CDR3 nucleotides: TGCAGCGTTGAAGATTCCTGGGCAAATGGAGGGTTGGTGTTCTATAGCAATCAGCCCCAGCATTTT. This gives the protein CSVEDSWANGGLVFYSNQPQHF.

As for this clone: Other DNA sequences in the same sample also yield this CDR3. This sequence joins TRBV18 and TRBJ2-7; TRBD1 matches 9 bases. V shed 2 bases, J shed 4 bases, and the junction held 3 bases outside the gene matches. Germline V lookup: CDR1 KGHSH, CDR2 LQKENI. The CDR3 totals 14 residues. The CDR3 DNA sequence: TGTGCCAGCTCACCAGGGACAGGGTCGTACGAGCAGTACTTC. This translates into CASSPGTGSYEQYF.

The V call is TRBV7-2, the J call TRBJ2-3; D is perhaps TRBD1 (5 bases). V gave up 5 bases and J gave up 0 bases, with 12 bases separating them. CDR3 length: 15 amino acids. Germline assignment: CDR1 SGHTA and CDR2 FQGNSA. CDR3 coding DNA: TGTGCCAGCAGCCCGCAGGGTACTAGCACAGATACGCAGTATTTT. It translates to CASSPQGTSTDTQYF.

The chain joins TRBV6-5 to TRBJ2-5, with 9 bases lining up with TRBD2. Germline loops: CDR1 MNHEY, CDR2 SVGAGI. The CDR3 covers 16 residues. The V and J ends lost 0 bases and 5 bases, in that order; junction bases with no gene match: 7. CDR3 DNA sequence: TGTGCCAGCAGTTACTCTACCGGGACTAGCTCGGAGACCCAGTACTTC. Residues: CASSYSTGTSSETQYF.

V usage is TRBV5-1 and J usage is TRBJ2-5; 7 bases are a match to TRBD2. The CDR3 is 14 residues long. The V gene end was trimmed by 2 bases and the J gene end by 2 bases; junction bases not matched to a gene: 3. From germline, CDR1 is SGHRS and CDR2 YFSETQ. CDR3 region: CASSLAGRQETQYF. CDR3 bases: TGCGCCAGCAGCTTAGCGGGGAGGCAAGAGACCCAGTACTTC.

This CDR3 reads CASSHSGALENTDTQYF. The CDR3 DNA is TGTGCCAGCAGCCATAGCGGGGCTCTAGAAAACACAGATACGCAGTATTTT. The J gene is TRBJ2-3, the V gene TRBV14; 8 bases are a match to TRBD2. The germline gives CDR1 SGHDN, CDR2 FVKESK. V shed 3 bases, J shed 2 bases, and the junction held 10 bases outside the gene matches. The CDR3 covers 17 residues. The full variable domain, rest sourced from reference TRBV14 and TRBJ2-3, is EAGVTQFPSHSVIEKGQTVTLRCDPISGHDNLYWYRRVMGKEIKFLLHFVKESKQDESGMPNNRFLAERTGGTYSTLKVQPAELEDSGVYFCASSHSGALENTDTQYFGPGTRLTVL.

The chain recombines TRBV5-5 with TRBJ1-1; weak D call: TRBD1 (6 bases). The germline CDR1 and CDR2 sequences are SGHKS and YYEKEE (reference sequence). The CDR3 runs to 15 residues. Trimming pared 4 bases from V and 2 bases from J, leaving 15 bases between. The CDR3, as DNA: TGTGCCAGCAGCCGAAACAGGGTCCCAAACACTGAAGCTTTCTTT. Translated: CASSRNRVPNTEAFF.

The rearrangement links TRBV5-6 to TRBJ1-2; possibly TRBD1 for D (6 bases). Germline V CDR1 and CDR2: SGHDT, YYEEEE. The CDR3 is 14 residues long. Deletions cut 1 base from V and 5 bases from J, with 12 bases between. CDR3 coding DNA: TGTGCCAGCAGCTTGAAGCAGGGGCAATATGGCTACACCTTC. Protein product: CASSLKQGQYGYTF.

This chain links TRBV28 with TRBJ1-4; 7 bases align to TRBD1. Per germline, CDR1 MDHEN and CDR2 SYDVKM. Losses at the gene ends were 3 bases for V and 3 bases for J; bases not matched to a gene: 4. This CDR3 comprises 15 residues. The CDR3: CASSFAGTANEKLFF. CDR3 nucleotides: TGTGCCAGCAGTTTCGCCGGGACAGCTAATGAAAAACTGTTTTTT. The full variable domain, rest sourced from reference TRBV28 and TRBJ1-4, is DVKVTQSSRYLVKRTGEKVFLECVQDMDHENMFWYRQDPGLGLRLIYFSYDVKMKEKGDIPEGYSVSREKKERFSLILESASTNQTSMYLCASSFAGTANEKLFFGSGTQLSVL.

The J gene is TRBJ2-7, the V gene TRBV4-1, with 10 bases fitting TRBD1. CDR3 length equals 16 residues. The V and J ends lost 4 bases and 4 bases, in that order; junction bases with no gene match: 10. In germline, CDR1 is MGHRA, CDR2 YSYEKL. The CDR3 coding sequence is TGCGCCAGCAGCCCCCAACCGGGGACAGGGGTATACGAGCAGTACTTC. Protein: CASSPQPGTGVYEQYF.

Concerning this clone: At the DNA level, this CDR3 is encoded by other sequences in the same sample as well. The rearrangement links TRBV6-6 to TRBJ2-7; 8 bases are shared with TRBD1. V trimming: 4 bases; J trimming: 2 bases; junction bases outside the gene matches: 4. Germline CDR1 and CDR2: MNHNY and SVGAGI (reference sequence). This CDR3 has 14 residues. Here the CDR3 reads CASSLGQGAYEQYF. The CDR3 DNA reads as TGTGCCAGCAGTTTAGGACAGGGAGCCTACGAGCAGTACTTC.

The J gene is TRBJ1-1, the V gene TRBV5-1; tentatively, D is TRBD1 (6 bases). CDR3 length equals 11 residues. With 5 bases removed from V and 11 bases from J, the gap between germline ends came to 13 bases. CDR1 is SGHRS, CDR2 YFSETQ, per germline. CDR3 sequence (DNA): TGCGCCAGCAGGGGCGGGGGCGCGGCTTTCTTT. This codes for CASRGGGAAFF.

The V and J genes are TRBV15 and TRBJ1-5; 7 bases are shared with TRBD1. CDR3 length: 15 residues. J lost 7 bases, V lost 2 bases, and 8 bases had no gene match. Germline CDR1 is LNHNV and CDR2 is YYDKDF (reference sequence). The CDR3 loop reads CATSRRDSLGQPQHF. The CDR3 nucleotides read TGTGCCACCAGCAGAAGGGACAGCTTGGGGCAGCCCCAGCATTTT.

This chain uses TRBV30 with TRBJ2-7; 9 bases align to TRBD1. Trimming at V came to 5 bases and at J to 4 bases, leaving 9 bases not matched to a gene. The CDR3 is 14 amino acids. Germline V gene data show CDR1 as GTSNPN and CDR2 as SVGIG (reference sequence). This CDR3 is CAWDTGTGSYEQYF. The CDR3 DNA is TGTGCCTGGGATACCGGGACAGGGAGTTACGAGCAGTACTTC.

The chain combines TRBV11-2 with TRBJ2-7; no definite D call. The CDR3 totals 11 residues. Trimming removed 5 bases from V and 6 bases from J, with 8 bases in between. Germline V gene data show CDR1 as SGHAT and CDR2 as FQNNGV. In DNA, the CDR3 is TGTGCCAGCAGCCCCATGTTCGAGCAGTACTTC. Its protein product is CASSPMFEQYF.

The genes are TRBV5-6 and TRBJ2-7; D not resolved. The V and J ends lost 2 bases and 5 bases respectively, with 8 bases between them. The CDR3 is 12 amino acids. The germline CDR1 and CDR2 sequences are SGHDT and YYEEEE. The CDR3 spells CASSLRVNEQYF. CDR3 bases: TGTGCCAGCAGCTTACGGGTCAACGAGCAGTACTTC.

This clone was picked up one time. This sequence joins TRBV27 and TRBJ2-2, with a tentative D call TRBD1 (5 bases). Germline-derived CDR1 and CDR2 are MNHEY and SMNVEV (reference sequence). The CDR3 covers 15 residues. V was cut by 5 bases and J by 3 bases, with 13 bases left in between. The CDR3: CASSLRLGDTGELFF. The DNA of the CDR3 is TGTGCCAGCAGTCTCCGGTTAGGGGACACCGGGGAGCTGTTTTTT.

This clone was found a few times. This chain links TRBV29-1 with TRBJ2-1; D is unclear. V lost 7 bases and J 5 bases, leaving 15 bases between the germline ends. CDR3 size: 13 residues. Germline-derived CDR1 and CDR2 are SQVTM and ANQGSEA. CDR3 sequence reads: CSGPTRYHNEQFF. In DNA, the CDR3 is TGCAGCGGCCCGACACGATACCACAATGAGCAGTTCTTC.

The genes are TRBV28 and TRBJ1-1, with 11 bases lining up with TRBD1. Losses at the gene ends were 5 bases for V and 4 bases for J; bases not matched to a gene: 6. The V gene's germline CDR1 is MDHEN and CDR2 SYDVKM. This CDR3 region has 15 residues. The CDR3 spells CASSAPGTGGTEAFF. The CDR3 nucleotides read TGTGCCAGCAGTGCCCCAGGGACAGGGGGCACTGAAGCTTTCTTT.

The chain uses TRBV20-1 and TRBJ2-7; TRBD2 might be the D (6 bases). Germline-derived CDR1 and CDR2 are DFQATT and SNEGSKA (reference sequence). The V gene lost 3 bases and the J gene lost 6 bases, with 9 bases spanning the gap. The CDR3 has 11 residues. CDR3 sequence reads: CSARGGGEQYF. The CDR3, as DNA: TGCAGTGCTAGGGGGGGAGGCGAGCAGTACTTC.

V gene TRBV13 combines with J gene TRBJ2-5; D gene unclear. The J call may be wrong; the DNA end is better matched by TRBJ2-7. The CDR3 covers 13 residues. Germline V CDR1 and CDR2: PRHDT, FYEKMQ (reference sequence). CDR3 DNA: TGTGCCAGCAGCTCCCTGGGCGCCTACGAGCAGTACTTC. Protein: CASSSLGAYEQYF.

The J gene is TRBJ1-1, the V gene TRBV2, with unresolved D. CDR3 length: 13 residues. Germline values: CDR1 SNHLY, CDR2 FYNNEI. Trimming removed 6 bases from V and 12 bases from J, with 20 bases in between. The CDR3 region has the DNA TGTGCCAGCAGCGACCCTGAATGGAGAGAATCTTTCTTT. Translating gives CASSDPEWRESFF.

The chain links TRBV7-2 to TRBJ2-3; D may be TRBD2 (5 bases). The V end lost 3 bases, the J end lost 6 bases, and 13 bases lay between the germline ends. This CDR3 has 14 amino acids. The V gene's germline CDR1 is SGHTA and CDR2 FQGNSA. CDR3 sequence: CASSFPTSGDTQYF. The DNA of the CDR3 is TGTGCCAGCAGCTTCCCGACCAGCGGTGATACGCAGTATTTT.